This T cell receptor beta chain was recovered during a study of beta chain features in type 1 diabetes. With regard to this clone: The antigen is undetermined.

The entirety of the isolated RNA underwent reverse transcription, so expressed TCRB transcripts were sequenced. Some clones are missing from TCRdb's copy, which holds only in-frame ones; the method was immunoSEQ multiplex PCR. The data show 600,000 or so clones, with 11% to 15% seen just once and around 0.04% held by the top ten. After removal of 4 bases from V and 7 bases from J, the junction contained 5 bases not matched to a gene. Germline V gene sequence: CDR1 SGDLS, CDR2 YYNGEE. The CDR3 contains 13 residues. Findings of the study overall: Insertions at VDJ junctions were less frequent in type 1 diabetes patients. These patients also deleted more nucleotides at the same junctions. Among patients, naive, central memory and Treg TCRB repertoires appeared more similar than among healthy donors. Significant though moderate, a shortening of TCRB CDR3s appeared in all four CD4+ subsets of Type 1 diabetes patients.

This receptor was obtained from a man aged 18 to 35 with type 1 diabetes. The chain couples TRBV9 to TRBJ2-7; 10 bases are shared with TRBD2. The sequencing sample was made of naive CD4+ T cells from blood. Here the CDR3 reads CASSLTTSGEQYF. CDR3 sequence (DNA): TGTGCCAGCAGCTTAACGACTAGCGGGGAGCAGTACTTC.